Presented here are 14 T cell receptor beta chains from one specimen sequenced in a study of T cells after yellow fever vaccination. TCRdb redid the calling of the 5' RACE reads with MiXCR, one entry per CDR3 protein. The sample holds some 390,000 distinct CDR3 sequences, 6% to 8% seen once. This specimen was PBMCs, taken 5 days after the yellow fever booster vaccination. These receptors were collected from a man under 40 who received the YFV17D yellow fever vaccine.

The sample holds many counts of this clonotype. This chain joins TRBV5-4 and TRBJ2-1; D perhaps matches TRBD2 (6 bases). CDR3 length equals 16 residues. Germline lookup yields CDR1 SGHNT and CDR2 YYREEE (reference sequence). V dropped 0 bases and J dropped 1 base, with 11 bases sitting between them. The CDR3 reads CASSLGGTQSYNEQFF. The CDR3 coding sequence is TGTGCCAGCAGCTTGGGCGGGACCCAGTCCTACAATGAGCAGTTCTTC. The full variable domain, rest sourced from reference TRBV5-4 and TRBJ2-1, is ETGVTQSPTHLIKTRGQQVTLRCSSQSGHNTVSWYQQALGQGPQFIFQYYREEENGRGNFPPRFSGLQFPNYSSELNVNALELDDSALYLCASSLGGTQSYNEQFFGPGTRLTVL.

V is TRBV18 and J is TRBJ2-3, with 9 bases identical to TRBD2. The CDR3 extends over 13 amino acids. J was trimmed by 4 bases and V by 11 bases; bases with no gene match: 7. The germline CDR1 and CDR2 sequences are KGHSH and LQKENI. This CDR3 reads CAAGGRAADTQYF. The CDR3 coding sequence is TGTGCCGCGGGCGGGAGGGCCGCAGATACGCAGTATTTT.

This clonotype came up many times. The V and J genes are TRBV5-1 and TRBJ1-6; D not resolved. The CDR3 is 15 amino acids. Trimming pared 0 bases from V and 7 bases from J, leaving 11 bases between. Germline-derived CDR1 and CDR2 are SGHRS and YFSETQ. CDR3 sequence (DNA): TGCGCCAGCAGCTTGGATGGCCTCACCAATTCACCCCTCCACTTT. Translation: CASSLDGLTNSPLHF.

In this sample, this clonotype turned up a few times. The chain carries TRBV19 and TRBJ2-5, with D uncertain. The V gene lost 4 bases and the J gene lost 5 bases, with 11 bases spanning the gap. The germline V gene encodes CDR1 LNHDA and CDR2 SQIVND (reference sequence). This CDR3 spans 13 amino acids. The CDR3 spells CASSTDWSETQYF. The CDR3 DNA sequence: TGTGCCAGTAGTACGGATTGGTCGGAGACCCAGTACTTC.

The chain couples TRBV3-1 to TRBJ2-5; 12 positions match TRBD2. Germline-derived CDR1 and CDR2 are LGHDT and YNNKEL (reference sequence). J lost 7 bases, V lost 1 base, and 10 bases had no gene match. The CDR3 has 17 residues. The CDR3 spells CASSQGGLAGWLGTQYF. CDR3 nucleotide sequence: TGTGCCAGCAGCCAAGGAGGACTAGCGGGATGGCTGGGGACCCAGTACTTC.

This chain links TRBV25-1 with TRBJ1-4; D remains unclear. Per the germline V gene, CDR1 is MGHDK and CDR2 is SYGVNS. V was trimmed by 3 bases and J by 7 bases, leaving 3 bases between them. This CDR3 comprises 11 residues. The CDR3 nucleotides read TGTGCCAGCAGTGAGTTTGAAAAACTGTTTTTT. Its translation is CASSEFEKLFF.

This clonotype occurred a few times. The J gene is TRBJ2-2, the V gene TRBV6-4; D is uncertain. The CDR3 is made up of 14 amino acids. Trimming removed 3 bases from V and 1 base from J, with 6 bases in between. Germline V gene lookup returns CDR1 MRHNA and CDR2 SNTAGT. The CDR3 is CASSDSWNTGELFF. The CDR3 DNA reads TGTGCCAGCAGTGATTCCTGGAACACCGGGGAGCTGTTTTTT.

This clonotype was counted ten times or more. V usage is TRBV29-1 and J usage is TRBJ2-2; D gene uncertain. Germline values: CDR1 SQVTM, CDR2 ANQGSEA. V gave up 4 bases and J gave up 5 bases, with 5 bases separating them. This CDR3 contains 11 residues. The CDR3, as DNA: TGCAGCGTTGCCGAGACCGGGGAGCTGTTTTTT. This encodes CSVAETGELFF.

This clonotype showed up many times. The chain carries TRBV7-8 and TRBJ2-3; the D is unclear. Germline V gene data show CDR1 as SGHVS and CDR2 as FQNEAQ. The CDR3 has 15 amino acids. V lost 0 bases to trimming and J lost 1 base, with 8 bases between them. Here the CDR3 reads CASSLAGTGTDTQYF. CDR3 DNA sequence: TGTGCCAGCAGCTTAGCGGGAACCGGCACAGATACGCAGTATTTT.

Only a few counts were recorded for this clonotype. The CDR3 coding sequence is TGTGCCAGCAGCCTGGCGGTTAGCGGGACCCATGAGCAGTTCTTC. This translates into CASSLAVSGTHEQFF. The chain carries TRBV7-8 and TRBJ2-1, with TRBD2 matching 8 bases. This CDR3 spans 15 amino acids. Germline V CDR1 and CDR2: SGHVS, FQNEAQ. With V trimmed by 5 bases and J by 8 bases, 11 bases remained unmatched.

This clonotype was recorded many times. The V and J genes are TRBV9 and TRBJ1-6; 7 nucleotides match TRBD1. Germline CDR1 is SGDLS and CDR2 is YYNGEE. V lost 3 bases and J lost 3; bases outside the gene matches: 6. There are 16 residues in the CDR3. The CDR3 DNA reads TGTGCCAGCAGCGCTACAGGGGTCGACTATAATTCACCCCTCCACTTT. Protein product: CASSATGVDYNSPLHF.

This clonotype has just a few counts. The chain couples TRBV19 to TRBJ2-3; D ambiguous. Per the germline V gene, CDR1 is LNHDA and CDR2 is SQIVND (reference sequence). The germline V and J ends were trimmed by 2 bases and 5 bases, with 11 bases remaining between them. CDR3 length equals 14 residues. CDR3 sequence (DNA): TGTGCCAGTAGTATAACAGCGATCCAAGATACGCAGTATTTT. Protein product: CASSITAIQDTQYF.

This clonotype has only a few counts. The chain employs TRBV18 and TRBJ2-7, with TRBD1 as a possible D gene (5 bases). The germline V and J ends were trimmed by 2 bases and 1 base, with 12 bases remaining between them. The germline V gene has CDR1 KGHSH and CDR2 LQKENI. The CDR3 runs 15 residues. CDR3 nucleotides: TGTGCCAGCTCACCATGGCAGGGTGCGTCCTACGAGCAGTACTTC. Translated: CASSPWQGASYEQYF.

This clonotype came up many times. The rearrangement links TRBV9 to TRBJ2-4, with D perhaps matching TRBD1 (6 bases). The germline V gene encodes CDR1 SGDLS and CDR2 YYNGEE. This CDR3 is 14 amino acids long. Trimming stripped 0 bases from V and 3 bases from J, with 7 bases between. The CDR3 loop reads CASSVGGGKNIQYF. The CDR3 DNA reads TGTGCCAGCAGCGTAGGAGGGGGCAAAAACATTCAGTACTTC. Combining the CDR3 with reference TRBV9 and TRBJ2-4 gives the whole variable domain DSGVTQTPKHLITATGQRVTLRCSPRSGDLSVYWYQQSLDQGLQFLIQYYNGEERAKGNILERFSAQQFPDLHSELNLSSLELGDSALYFCASSVGGGKNIQYFGAGTRLSVL.